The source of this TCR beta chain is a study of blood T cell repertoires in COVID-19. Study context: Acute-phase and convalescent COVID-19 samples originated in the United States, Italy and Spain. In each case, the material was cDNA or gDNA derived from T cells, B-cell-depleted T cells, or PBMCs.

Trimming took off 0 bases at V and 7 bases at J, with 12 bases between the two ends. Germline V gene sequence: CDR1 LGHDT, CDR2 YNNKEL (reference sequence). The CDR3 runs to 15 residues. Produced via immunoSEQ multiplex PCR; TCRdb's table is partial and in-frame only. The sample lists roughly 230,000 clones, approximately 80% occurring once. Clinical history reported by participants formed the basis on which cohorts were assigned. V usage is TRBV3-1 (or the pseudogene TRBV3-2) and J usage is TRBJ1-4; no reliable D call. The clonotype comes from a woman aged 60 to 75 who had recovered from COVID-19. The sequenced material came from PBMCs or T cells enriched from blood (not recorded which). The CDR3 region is CASSQDMGPSEKLFF. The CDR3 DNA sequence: TGTGCCAGCAGCCAAGATATGGGCCCCAGTGAAAAACTGTTTTTT.